The rows below give T cell receptor beta chains drawn from one sample of a study of T cell changes during pregnancy in multiple sclerosis. Clones were sequenced by immunoSEQ multiplex PCR, and TCRdb holds only the in-frame ones, with some missing. The repertoire holds 70,000 to 85,000 clones, with about 90% as singletons. Specimen: peripheral blood, collected before pregnancy. Receptors originate from a female donor with multiple sclerosis, enrolled in a pregnancy study. CDR3s include the opening cysteine and the closing phenylalanine or tryptophan. Fields, in order: CDR3 length, V gene, CDR3 protein.

15	TRBV6-1	CASSVMGLAGDTQYF
16	TRBV7-6	CASSLATDPLTYEQYF
13	TRBV25-1	CASSAQGARELFF
16	TRBV10-3	CAISVGSSTAYSPLHF
18	TRBV7-8	CASRARPGQGSNTGELFF
16	TRBV4-1	CASSQEGLSGANVLTF
17	TRBV29-1	CSVELGLAGGRYNEQFF
15	TRBV6-6	CASKPQGSGANVLTF
14	TRBV27	CASRVGTQNQPQHF
14	TRBV6-1	CASRGRGAPYEQYF
13	TRBV5-6	CASSPGLVDEQYF
15	TRBV6-6	CASSVLAARNNEQFF
14	TRBV14	CASSHTGLASEQFF
17	TRBV5-4	CASSSVGQGSRGYGYTF
15	TRBV28	CASSLFGLGNQPQHF
15	TRBV11-2	CASSRFGQGGTEAFF